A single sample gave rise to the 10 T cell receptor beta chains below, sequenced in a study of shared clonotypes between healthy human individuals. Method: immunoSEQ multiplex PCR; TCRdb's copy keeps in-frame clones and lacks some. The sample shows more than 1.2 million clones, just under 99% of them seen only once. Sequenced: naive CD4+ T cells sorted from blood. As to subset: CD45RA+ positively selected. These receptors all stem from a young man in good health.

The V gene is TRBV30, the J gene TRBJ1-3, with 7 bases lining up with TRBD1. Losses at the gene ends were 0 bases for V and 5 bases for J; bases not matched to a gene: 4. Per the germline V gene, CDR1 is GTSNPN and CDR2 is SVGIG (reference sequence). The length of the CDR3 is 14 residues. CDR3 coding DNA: TGTGCCTGGAGTGTGGGGACAGTCCGAAACACCATATATTTT. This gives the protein CAWSVGTVRNTIYF.

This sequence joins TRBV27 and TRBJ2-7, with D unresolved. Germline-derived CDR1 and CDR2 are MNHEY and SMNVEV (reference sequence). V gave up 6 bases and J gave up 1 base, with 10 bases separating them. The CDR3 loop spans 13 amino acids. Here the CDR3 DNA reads TGTGCCAGCAGCGAGCGTATTTCCTACGAGCAGTACTTC. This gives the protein CASSERISYEQYF.

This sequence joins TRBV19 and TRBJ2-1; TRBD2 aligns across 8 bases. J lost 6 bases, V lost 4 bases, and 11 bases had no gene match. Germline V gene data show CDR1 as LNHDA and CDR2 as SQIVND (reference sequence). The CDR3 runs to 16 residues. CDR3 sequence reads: CASSTAAGVGTNEQFF. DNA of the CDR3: TGTGCCAGTAGTACCGCAGCGGGAGTCGGTACCAATGAGCAGTTCTTC. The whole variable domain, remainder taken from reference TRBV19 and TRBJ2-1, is DGGITQSPKYLFRKEGQNVTLSCEQNLNHDAMYWYRQDPGQGLRLIYYSQIVNDFQKGDIAEGYSVSREKKESFPLTVTSAQKNPTAFYLCASSTAAGVGTNEQFFGPGTRLTVL.

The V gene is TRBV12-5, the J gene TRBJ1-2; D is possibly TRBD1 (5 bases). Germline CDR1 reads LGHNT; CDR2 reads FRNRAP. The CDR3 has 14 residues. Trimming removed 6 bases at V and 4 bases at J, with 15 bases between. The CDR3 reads CASGRDATFYGYTF. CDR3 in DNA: TGTGCTAGTGGACGGGACGCCACATTCTATGGCTACACCTTC.

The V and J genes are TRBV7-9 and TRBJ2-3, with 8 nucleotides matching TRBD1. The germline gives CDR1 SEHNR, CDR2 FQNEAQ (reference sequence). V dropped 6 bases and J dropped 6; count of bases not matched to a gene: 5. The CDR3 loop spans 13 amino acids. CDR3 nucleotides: TGTGCCAGCAGGCGGACAGGGTCTGATACGCAGTATTTT. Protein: CASRRTGSDTQYF.

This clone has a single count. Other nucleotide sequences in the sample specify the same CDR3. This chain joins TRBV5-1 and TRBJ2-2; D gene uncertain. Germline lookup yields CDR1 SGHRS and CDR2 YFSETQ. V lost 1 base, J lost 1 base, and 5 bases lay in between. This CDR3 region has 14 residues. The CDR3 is CASSLLVNTGELFF. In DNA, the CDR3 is TGCGCCAGCAGCTTGCTAGTGAACACCGGGGAGCTGTTTTTT.

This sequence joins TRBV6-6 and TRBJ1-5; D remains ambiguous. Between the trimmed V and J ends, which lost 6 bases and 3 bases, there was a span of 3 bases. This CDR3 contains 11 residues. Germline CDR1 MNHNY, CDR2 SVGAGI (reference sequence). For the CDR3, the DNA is TGTGCCAGCAGACTCAATCAGCCCCAGCATTTT. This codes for CASRLNQPQHF.

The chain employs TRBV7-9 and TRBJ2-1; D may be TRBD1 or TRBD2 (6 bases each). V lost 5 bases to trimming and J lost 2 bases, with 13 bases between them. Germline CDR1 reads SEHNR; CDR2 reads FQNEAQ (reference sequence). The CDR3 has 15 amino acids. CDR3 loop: CASSPPGGPYNEQFF. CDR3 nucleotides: TGTGCCAGCAGCCCCCCTGGGGGGCCCTACAATGAGCAGTTCTTC. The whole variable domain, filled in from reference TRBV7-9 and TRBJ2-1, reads DTGVSQNPRHKITKRGQNVTFRCDPISEHNRLYWYRQTLGQGPEFLTYFQNEAQLEKSRLLSDRFSAERPKGSFSTLEIQRTEQGDSAMYLCASSPPGGPYNEQFFGPGTRLTVL.

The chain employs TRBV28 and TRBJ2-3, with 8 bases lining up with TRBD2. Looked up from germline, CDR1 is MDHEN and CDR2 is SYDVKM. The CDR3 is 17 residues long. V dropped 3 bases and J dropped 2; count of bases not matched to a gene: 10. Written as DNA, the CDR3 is TGTGCCAGCAGTTTGATACCTCGGGGGGGACCCACAGATACGCAGTATTTT. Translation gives CASSLIPRGGPTDTQYF.

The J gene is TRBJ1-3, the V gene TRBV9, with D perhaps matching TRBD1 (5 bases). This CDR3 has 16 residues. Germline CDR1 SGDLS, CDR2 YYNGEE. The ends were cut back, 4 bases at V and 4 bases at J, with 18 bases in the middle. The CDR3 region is CASSLTSQGVGNTIYF. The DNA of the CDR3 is TGTGCCAGCAGCCTCACTAGTCAGGGCGTAGGAAACACCATATATTTT. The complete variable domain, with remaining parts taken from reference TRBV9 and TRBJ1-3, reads DSGVTQTPKHLITATGQRVTLRCSPRSGDLSVYWYQQSLDQGLQFLIQYYNGEERAKGNILERFSAQQFPDLHSELNLSSLELGDSALYFCASSLTSQGVGNTIYFGEGSWLTVV.